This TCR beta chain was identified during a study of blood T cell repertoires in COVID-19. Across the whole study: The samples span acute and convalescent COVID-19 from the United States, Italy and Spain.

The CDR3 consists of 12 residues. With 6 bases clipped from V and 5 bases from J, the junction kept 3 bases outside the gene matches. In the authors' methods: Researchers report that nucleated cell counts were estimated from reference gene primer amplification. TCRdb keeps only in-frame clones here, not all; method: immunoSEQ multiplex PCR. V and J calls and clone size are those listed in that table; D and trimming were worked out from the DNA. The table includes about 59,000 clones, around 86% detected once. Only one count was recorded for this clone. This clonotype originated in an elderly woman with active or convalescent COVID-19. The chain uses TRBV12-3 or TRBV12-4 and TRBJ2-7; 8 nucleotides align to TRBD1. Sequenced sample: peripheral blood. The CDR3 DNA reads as TGTGCCAGCAGAGGACAGGGCAACGAGCAGTACTTC. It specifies CASRGQGNEQYF.